The clone carrying this T cell receptor (beta chain) occurred many times. Germline V CDR1 and CDR2: MGHDK, SYGVNS. V was clipped by 6 bases and J by 2 bases, with 9 bases between them. The CDR3 has 13 residues. These data come from a study of blood T cell repertoires in COVID-19. Looking at the study overall: Italy, Spain and the United States were the sources of the convalescent and acute COVID-19 samples.

Per the original methods: Amplification from reference gene primers served as the basis for estimated nucleated cell counts. The method was immunoSEQ multiplex PCR; TCRdb's version includes in-frame clones alone and lacks a portion of them. V, J and clone size are those of that table, while D and trimming were read from the DNA. The table records under 200,000 clones, roughly 86% of them present only once. The chain links TRBV25-1 to TRBJ2-3, with D possibly TRBD1 on 6 matching bases. This sequence originates from a man aged 55-75 years with COVID-19, enrolled during active disease. Source material: peripheral blood. The CDR3 DNA is TGTGCCAGCAGACAGGGAATCACAGATACGCAGTATTTT. Protein product: CASRQGITDTQYF.